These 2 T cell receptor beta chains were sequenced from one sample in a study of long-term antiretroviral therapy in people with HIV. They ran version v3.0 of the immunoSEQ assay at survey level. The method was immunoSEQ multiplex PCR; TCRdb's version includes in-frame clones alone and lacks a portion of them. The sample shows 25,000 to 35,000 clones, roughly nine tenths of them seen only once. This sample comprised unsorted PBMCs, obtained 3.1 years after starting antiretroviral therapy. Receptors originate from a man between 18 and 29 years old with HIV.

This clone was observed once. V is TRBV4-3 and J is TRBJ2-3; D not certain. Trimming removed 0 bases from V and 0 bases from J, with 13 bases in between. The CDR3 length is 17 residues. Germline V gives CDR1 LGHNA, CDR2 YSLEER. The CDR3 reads CASSQEPWGSSTDTQYF. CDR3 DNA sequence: TGCGCCAGCAGCCAAGAGCCGTGGGGATCTAGCACAGATACGCAGTATTTT.

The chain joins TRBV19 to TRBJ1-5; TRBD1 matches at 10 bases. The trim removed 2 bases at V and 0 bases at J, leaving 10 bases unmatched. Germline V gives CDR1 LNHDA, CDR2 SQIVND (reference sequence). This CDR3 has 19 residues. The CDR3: CASSIIRDRGGDSNQPQHF. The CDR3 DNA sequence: TGTGCCAGTAGTATAATTCGGGACAGGGGAGGGGATAGCAATCAGCCCCAGCATTTT.